The subject of this entry is one T cell receptor beta chain. The CDR3 length is 15 residues. Germline V gene sequence: CDR1 WSHSY, CDR2 SAAADI. After removal of 3 bases from V and 7 bases from J, the junction contained 11 bases not matched to a gene. The sample originates from a study of blood T cell repertoires in COVID-19. On the study more broadly: Specimens from acute and convalescent COVID-19 originated in the United States, Italy and Spain. The analysed material was cDNA or gDNA that came from T cells, B-cell-depleted T cells, or PBMCs.

Per the original methods: The assay estimated nucleated cells by amplifying reference gene primers. Repertoires were generated with immunoSEQ multiplex PCR, while TCRdb's copy carries only in-frame clones and drops some. For V, J and clone size, that table is used; D and trimming come from the DNA. The sample carries about 220,000 clones, more than 75% recorded once. The clonotype was recovered from a man in his forties with active or convalescent COVID-19. The gene calls are TRBV10-2 and TRBJ1-1, with 7 bases that match TRBD1. Material for sequencing was peripheral blood. DNA for the CDR3: TGCGCCAGCAGTGAAACAGGGGTCTCTGGGTATGAAGCTTTCTTT. It codes for CASSETGVSGYEAFF.